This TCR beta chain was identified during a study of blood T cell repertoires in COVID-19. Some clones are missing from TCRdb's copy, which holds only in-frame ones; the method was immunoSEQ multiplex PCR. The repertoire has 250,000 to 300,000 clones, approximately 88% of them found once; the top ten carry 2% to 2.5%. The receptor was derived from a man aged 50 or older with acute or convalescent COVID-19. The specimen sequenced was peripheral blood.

CDR3 protein: CASSSRQGQTEAFF. The CDR3 DNA follows: TGTGCCAGCAGTTCTCGACAGGGGCAAACTGAAGCTTTCTTT. The chain joins TRBV6-6 to TRBJ1-1; 8 nucleotides line up with TRBD1. Germline loops: CDR1 MNHNY, CDR2 SVGAGI (reference sequence). The CDR3 extends over 14 amino acids. V trimming: 4 bases; J trimming: 5 bases; junction bases outside the gene matches: 6.